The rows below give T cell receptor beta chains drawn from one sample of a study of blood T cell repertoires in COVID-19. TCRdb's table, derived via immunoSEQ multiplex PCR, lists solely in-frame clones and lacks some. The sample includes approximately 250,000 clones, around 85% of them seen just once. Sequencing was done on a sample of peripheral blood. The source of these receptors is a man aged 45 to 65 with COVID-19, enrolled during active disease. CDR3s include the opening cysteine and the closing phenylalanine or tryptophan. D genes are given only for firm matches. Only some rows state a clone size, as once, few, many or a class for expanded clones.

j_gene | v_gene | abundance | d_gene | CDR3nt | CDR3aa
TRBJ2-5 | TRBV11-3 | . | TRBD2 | TGTGCCAGCAGCCTGACTAGCGGGGGGCTGGGAGAGACCCAGTACTTC | CASSLTSGGLGETQYF
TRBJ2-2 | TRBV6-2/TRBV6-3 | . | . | TGTGCCAGCAGTTACTCGGTAACAGGCGGGGAGCTGTTTTTT | CASSYSVTGGELFF
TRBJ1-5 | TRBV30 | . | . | TGTGCCTGGAGTGGCCACGGGGGTCTGGCTCAGCCCCAGCATTTT | CAWSGHGGLAQPQHF
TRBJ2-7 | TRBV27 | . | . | TGTGCCAGCAGTTTAGGTCCGGTTACCTACGAGCAGTACTTC | CASSLGPVTYEQYF
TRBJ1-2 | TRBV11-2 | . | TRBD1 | TGTGCCAGCAGCTTTGGACAGGGGTACTATGGCTACACCTTC | CASSFGQGYYGYTF
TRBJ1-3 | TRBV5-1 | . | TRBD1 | TGCGCCAGCAGCATGGACAGGGGGGCCTCTGGAAACACCATATATTTT | CASSMDRGASGNTIYF
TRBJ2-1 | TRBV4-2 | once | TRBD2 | TGTGCCAGCAGCCAAGACGGCGCGGGGGCCTACAATGAGCAGTTCTTC | CASSQDGAGAYNEQFF
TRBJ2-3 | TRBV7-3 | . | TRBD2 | TGTGCCAGCAGCTTGGGGGGGTCCTGGCCAGATACGCAGTATTTT | CASSLGGSWPDTQYF
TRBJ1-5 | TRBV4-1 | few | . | TGCGCCAGCAGCCAAGATGGGGCCCGGCCCCAGCATTTT | CASSQDGARPQHF
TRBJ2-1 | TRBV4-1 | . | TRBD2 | TGCGCCAGCAGCCAAGTCCTAGCGGGGGGGCCCATGGCCTACAATGAGCAGTTCTTC | CASSQVLAGGPMAYNEQFF
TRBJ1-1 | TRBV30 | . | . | TGTGCCTGGAGACGGTCGGGGGGCCGAGGAAGCCAAGCTTTCTTT | CAWRRSGGRGSQAFF
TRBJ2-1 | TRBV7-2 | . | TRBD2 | TGTGCCAGCAGCTTAGAGCTAGCGGGGGAGCGGTTCTTC | CASSLELAGERFF
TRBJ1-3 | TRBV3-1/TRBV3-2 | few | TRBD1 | TGTGCCAGCAGCGAAACAGGGGGCTATGGAAACACCATATATTTT | CASSETGGYGNTIYF
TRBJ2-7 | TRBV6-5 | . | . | TGTGCCAGCATAGGGGTGGAGCAGTACTTC | CASIGVEQYF
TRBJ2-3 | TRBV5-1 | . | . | TGCGCCAGCAGCTTGGAGGGGGCAGATACGCAGTATTTT | CASSLEGADTQYF
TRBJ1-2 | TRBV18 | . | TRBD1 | TGTGCCAGCTCACCAAGCCTTGGGCGGACAGGGACCGACTATGGCTACACCTTC | CASSPSLGRTGTDYGYTF
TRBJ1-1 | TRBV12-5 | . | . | TGTGCTAGTGGTTCCCCCGCGGGGGGGCCAATGGGTGAAGCTTTCTTT | CASGSPAGGPMGEAFF
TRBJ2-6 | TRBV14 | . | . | TGTGCCAGCAGCCTCTACCTAAACTCTGGGGCCAACGTCCTGACTTTC | CASSLYLNSGANVLTF
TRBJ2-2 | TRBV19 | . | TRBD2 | TGTGCCAGTAGTCCCTCGGGGGGGAAAATATTCGCGAACACCGGGGAGCTGTTTTTT | CASSPSGGKIFANTGELFF
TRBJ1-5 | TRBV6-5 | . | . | TGTGCCAGCAGCGGGGGGACATCTAGCAATCAGCCCCAGCATTTT | CASSGGTSSNQPQHF
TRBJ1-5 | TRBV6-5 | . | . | TGTGCCAGTCGGGTCAGCAATCAGCCCCAGCATTTT | CASRVSNQPQHF
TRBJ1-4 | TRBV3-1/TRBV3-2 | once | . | TGTGCCAGCACCAACAAGGGGGTCGGTGAAAAACTGTTTTTT | CASTNKGVGEKLFF
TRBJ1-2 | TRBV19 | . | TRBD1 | TGTGCCAGTACCCTCGGGGACAGACTCTATGGCTACACCTTC | CASTLGDRLYGYTF
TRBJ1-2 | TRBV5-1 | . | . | TGCGCCAGCAGAAGTGAGGTGACAGGAGCTGCCTATGGCTACACCTTC | CASRSEVTGAAYGYTF
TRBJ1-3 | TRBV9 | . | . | TGTGCCAGCAGCGTAAATATGGAGGGAAACACCATATATTTT | CASSVNMEGNTIYF
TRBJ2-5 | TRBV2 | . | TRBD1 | TGTGCCAGCAGGGAGGACAGGGACTTCGAGACCCAGTACTTC | CASREDRDFETQYF
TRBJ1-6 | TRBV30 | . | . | TGTGCCGCCAGGAAAAGCTCCTATAATTCACCCCTCCACTTT | CAARKSSYNSPLHF
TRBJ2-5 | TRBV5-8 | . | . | TGTGCCAGCAGCTTGGGCCTTACTTTCGGGACATTCACCTACTTC | CASSLGLTFGTFTYF
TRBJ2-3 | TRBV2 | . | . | TGTGCCAGCAGTGGGGGTGGGGCCCTAAATACGCAGTATTTT | CASSGGGALNTQYF
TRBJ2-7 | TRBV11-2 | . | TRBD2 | TGTGCCAGCAGCCCCCTAGCGGGGGGCTCCTACGAGCAGTACTTC | CASSPLAGGSYEQYF
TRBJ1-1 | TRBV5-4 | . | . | TGTGCCAGCAGCTTGGCCAGAACTGAAGCTTTCTTT | CASSLARTEAFF
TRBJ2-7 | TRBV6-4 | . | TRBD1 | TGTGCCAGCAGGGGGACAGGGGTGACCTACGAGCAGTACTTC | CASRGTGVTYEQYF
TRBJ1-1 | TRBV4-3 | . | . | TGCGCCAGCAGCCAAGATCTCGCAGGGAACATGAACACTGAAGCTTTCTTT | CASSQDLAGNMNTEAFF
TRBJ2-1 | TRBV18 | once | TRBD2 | TGTGCCAGCTCAGCCGGGACTAGCTCCTACAATGAGCAGTTCTTC | CASSAGTSSYNEQFF
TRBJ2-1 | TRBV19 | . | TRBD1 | TGTGCCAGTAGGGCAGGGGGCTCCTACAATGAGCAGTTCTTC | CASRAGGSYNEQFF
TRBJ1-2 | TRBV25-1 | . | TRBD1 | TGTGCCAGCAGTACAGGGGGCAACTATGGCTACACCTTC | CASSTGGNYGYTF
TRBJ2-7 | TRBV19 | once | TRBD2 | TGTGCCAGTAGTTCGGGACTAGCGGGGGGCAACTCCTACGAGCAGTACTTC | CASSSGLAGGNSYEQYF
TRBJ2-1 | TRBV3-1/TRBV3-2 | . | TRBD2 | TGTGCCAGCAGCCAAGGCGGGGGGAACAATGAGCAGTTCTTC | CASSQGGGNNEQFF
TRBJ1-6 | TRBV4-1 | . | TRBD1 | TGCGCCAGCAGCCAAGAAAGATGGGACAGACCCTCGAGGACCACCAATTCACCCCTCCACTTT | CASSQERWDRPSRTTNSPLHF
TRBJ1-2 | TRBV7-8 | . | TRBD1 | TGTGCCAGCAGCCGCGGGGGACAGAGCTATGGCTACACCTTC | CASSRGGQSYGYTF
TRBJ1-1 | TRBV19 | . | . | TGTGCCAGTAGTATCCTGGGGAGGAACACTGAAGCTTTCTTT | CASSILGRNTEAFF
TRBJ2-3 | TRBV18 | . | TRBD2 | TGTGCCAGCTCACCTAGCGGGGGCACAGATACGCAGTATTTT | CASSPSGGTDTQYF
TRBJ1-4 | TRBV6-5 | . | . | TGTGCCAGCAGTTTAACTTCAGGGAAAGAAAAACTGTTTTTT | CASSLTSGKEKLFF
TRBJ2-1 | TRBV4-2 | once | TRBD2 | TGTGCCAGCAGCCAAGCGGGACTAGCGGGGAACAATGAGCAGTTCTTC | CASSQAGLAGNNEQFF
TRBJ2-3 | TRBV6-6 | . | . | TGTGCCAGCAGTTTCACCGGAGTCCCCTACACAGATACGCAGTATTTT | CASSFTGVPYTDTQYF
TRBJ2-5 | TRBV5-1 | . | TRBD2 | TGCGCCAGCAGCTACGCGGGGGGACTCAGGGAGACCCAGTACTTC | CASSYAGGLRETQYF
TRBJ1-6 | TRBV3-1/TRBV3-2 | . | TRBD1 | TGTGCCAGCAGCCAATCTCTGACAGGGATGGGGTCACCCCTCCACTTT | CASSQSLTGMGSPLHF
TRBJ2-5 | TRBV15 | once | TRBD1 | TGTGCCACCAGCAGAGACTCGGACAGGGCGACGGAGACCCAGTACTTC | CATSRDSDRATETQYF
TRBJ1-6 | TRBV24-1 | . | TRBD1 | TGTGCCACCAGTGAGCTACGGGACAGGGGTTACTATAATTCACCCCTCCACTTT | CATSELRDRGYYNSPLHF
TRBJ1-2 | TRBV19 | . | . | TGTGCCAGTAACCCAACAGGACGTGCTAACTATGGCTACACCTTC | CASNPTGRANYGYTF
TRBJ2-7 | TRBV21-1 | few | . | TGTGCCAGCAGCAAAGCTCACAAATACGAGCAGTACTTC | CASSKAHKYEQYF
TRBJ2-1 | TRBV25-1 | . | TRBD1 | TGTGCCACAACAGGGGACCCTACAGGCAATGAGCAGTTCTTC | CATTGDPTGNEQFF
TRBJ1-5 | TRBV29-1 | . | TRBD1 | TGCAGCGTTGGGGAAAGACAGGGAAGCAATCAGCCCCAGCATTTT | CSVGERQGSNQPQHF
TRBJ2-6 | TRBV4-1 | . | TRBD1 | TGCGCCAGCAGCCAAGTGGACAGGACTGGGCTTGGGGCCAACGTCCTGACTTTC | CASSQVDRTGLGANVLTF
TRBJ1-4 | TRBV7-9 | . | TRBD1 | TGTGCCAGCAGCGACAGGGTGAGAGAAGAAAAACTGTTTTTT | CASSDRVREEKLFF
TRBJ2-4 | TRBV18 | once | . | TGTGCCAGCTCGCGCGACAGGGCCAAAAACATTCAGTACTTC | CASSRDRAKNIQYF
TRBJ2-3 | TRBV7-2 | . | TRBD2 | TGTGCCAGCAGCTTGGGGGGGGACACAGATACGCAGTATTTT | CASSLGGDTDTQYF
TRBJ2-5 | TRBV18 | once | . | TGTGCCAGCTCACCAGATATGGAGGGCCGGTTGACCCAGTACTTC | CASSPDMEGRLTQYF
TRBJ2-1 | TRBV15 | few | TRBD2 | TGTGCCACCAGCAGAGCCAGCGGGGGCTCCTACAATGAGCAGTTCTTC | CATSRASGGSYNEQFF